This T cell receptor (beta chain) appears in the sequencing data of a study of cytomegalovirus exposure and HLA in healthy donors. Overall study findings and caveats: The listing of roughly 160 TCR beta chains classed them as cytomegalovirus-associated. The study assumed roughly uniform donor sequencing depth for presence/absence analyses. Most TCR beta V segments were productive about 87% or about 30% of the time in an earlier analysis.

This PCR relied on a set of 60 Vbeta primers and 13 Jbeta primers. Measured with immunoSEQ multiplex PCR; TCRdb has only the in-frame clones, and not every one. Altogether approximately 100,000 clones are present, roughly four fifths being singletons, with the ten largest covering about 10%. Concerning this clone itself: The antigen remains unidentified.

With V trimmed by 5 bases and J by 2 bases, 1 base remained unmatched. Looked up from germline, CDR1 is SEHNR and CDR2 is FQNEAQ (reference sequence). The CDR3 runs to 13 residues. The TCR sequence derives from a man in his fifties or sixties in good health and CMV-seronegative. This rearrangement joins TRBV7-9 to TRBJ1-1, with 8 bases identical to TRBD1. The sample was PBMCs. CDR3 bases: TGTGCCAGCAGCGGACAGGGTAACACTGAAGCTTTCTTT. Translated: CASSGQGNTEAFF.